The entry below gives a single TCR beta chain sequence along with its context. V was shortened by 4 bases and J by 4 bases, with 10 bases between the two germline ends. The length of the CDR3 is 14 residues. The germline V gene encodes CDR1 MNHEY and CDR2 SVGAGI. Assay used: immunoSEQ multiplex PCR; TCRdb lists only in-frame clones, some missing. This table holds roughly 95,000 clones, approximately 90% found once. These data are taken from a study of control samples from healthy donors and cancer patients. The sequencing sample was made of blood. The chain has TRBV6-5 and TRBJ2-2, with D perhaps being TRBD1 or TRBD2 (5 bases each). The source is a woman in her 30s in good health. CDR3 DNA sequence: TGTGCCAGCAGTTCGTGGGGACGCACCGGGGAGCTGTTTTTT. Residues: CASSSWGRTGELFF.